Listed below are T cell receptor beta chains from one sample, sequenced in a study of vaccination and CD4 T cells after COVID-19. TCRdb processed the PCR reads anew with MiXCR; each CDR3 protein has one entry. Of 5,500 to 9,000 distinct CDR3 sequences in the sample, approximately 32% were seen once. These TCRs are of unknown antigen specificity. The sequenced sample consisted of CD4+ T cells from blood, cultured in vitro. These receptors all come from a human donor in good health. Each CDR3 is given with its conserved first and last residue. A D gene is named only where the DNA matches it firmly. Some rows mark clone size as missing; the rest say once, few, many or name a class of expanded clone.

D | J | size | V | DNA | CDR3
- | TRBJ1-1 | - | TRBV3-1 | TGTGCCAGCAGCCAAGATACGTCAGGGATGAGATTAGCTTTCTTT | CASSQDTSGMRLAFF
TRBD1 | TRBJ1-5 | - | TRBV12-3/TRBV12-4 | TGTGCCAGCAGGGGACAGGGGAGGGGTAATCAGCCCCAGCATTTT | CASRGQGRGNQPQHF
- | TRBJ2-2 | - | TRBV19 | TGTGCCAGTAGTATTAACACCGGGGAGCTGTTTTTT | CASSINTGELFF
TRBD2 | TRBJ2-3 | - | TRBV2 | TGTGCCAGCAGTGAAGCGCCGAGCGGGGGGCCCTTTTTT | CASSEAPSGGPFF
- | TRBJ2-7 | - | TRBV6-1 | TGTGCCAGCACACCCTGGGGGGTTGGGGGACCCTACGAGCAGTACTTC | CASTPWGVGGPYEQYF
- | TRBJ2-2 | - | TRBV6-5 | TGTGCCAGCAGTTATGTTGGCGGGGAGCTGTTTTTT | CASSYVGGELFF
- | TRBJ1-4 | once | TRBV5-6 | TGTGCCAGCAGCCAGATAGGGGAAAAACTGTTTTTT | CASSQIGEKLFF
TRBD1 | TRBJ1-6 | medium-sized | TRBV6-1 | TGTGCCAGCAGGGCCGGGACAGGGGACAATTCACCCCTCCACTTT | CASRAGTGDNSPLHF
- | TRBJ1-1 | - | TRBV21-1 | TGTGCCAGCAGCAAAGCTAAAGGGACTGAAGCTTTCTTT | CASSKAKGTEAFF
- | TRBJ2-7 | large | TRBV19 | TGTGCCAGTAGTAAGGCACCCTACAATACCTACGAGCAGTACTTC | CASSKAPYNTYEQYF
TRBD1 | TRBJ1-1 | - | TRBV29-1 | TGCAGCGTTGTTACAGGGGGAGCTTTCTTT | CSVVTGGAFF
- | TRBJ1-2 | few | TRBV6-1 | TGTGCCAGCAGTCTCGGGGGAGCTAACTATGGCTACACCTTC | CASSLGGANYGYTF
TRBD2 | TRBJ2-1 | few | TRBV10-3 | TGTGCCATCAGGCTGACTAGCAACTCGGATGAGCAGTTCTTC | CAIRLTSNSDEQFF
- | TRBJ1-2 | medium-sized | TRBV6-5 | TGTGCCAGCAGTTACGGACTCGGGGGAGTGGATGGCTACACCTTC | CASSYGLGGVDGYTF
- | TRBJ1-5 | - | TRBV6-1 | TGTGCCAGCAGTGAACAGGGTGGACAGCCCCAGCATTTT | CASSEQGGQPQHF
- | TRBJ1-2 | - | TRBV30 | TGTGCCTGGAGTGTACAAGCAAACTATGGCTACACCTTC | CAWSVQANYGYTF